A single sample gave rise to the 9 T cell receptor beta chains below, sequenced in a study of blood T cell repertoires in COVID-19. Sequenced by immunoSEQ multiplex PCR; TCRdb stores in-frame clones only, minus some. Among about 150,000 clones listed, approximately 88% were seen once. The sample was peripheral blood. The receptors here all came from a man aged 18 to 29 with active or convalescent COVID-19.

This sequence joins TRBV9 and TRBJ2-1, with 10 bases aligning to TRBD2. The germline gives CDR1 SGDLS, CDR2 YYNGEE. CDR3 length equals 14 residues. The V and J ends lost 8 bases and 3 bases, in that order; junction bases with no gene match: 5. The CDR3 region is CASGLAGDYNEQFF. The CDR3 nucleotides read TGTGCCAGTGGGCTAGCGGGAGACTACAATGAGCAGTTCTTC.

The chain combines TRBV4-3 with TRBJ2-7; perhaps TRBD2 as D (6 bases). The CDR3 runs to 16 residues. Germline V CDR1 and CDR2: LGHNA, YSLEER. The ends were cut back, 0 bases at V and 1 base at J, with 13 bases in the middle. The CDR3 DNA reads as TGCGCCAGCAGCCAAGATCTTCCAAGCGGGTCCTACGAGCAGTACTTC. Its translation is CASSQDLPSGSYEQYF.

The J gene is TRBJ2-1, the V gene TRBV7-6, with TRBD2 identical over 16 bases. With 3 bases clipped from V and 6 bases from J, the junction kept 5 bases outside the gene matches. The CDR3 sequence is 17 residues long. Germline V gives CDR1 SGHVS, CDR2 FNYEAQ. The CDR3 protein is CASSFTGTSGGANEQFF. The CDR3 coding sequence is TGTGCCAGCAGCTTCACCGGGACTAGCGGGGGGGCCAATGAGCAGTTCTTC.

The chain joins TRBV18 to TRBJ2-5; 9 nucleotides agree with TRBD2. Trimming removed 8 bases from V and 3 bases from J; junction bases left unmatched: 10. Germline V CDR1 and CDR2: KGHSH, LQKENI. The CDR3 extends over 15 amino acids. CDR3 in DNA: TGTGCCAGCGAGGCCCCTAGCGGGACCGAAGAGACCCAGTACTTC. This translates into CASEAPSGTEETQYF.

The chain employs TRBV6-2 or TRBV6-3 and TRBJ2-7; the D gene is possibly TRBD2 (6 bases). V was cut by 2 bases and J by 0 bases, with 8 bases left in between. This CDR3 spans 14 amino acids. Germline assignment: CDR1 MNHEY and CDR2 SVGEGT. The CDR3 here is CASSYAGSSYEQYF. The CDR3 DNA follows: TGTGCCAGCAGTTACGCCGGGAGCTCCTACGAGCAGTACTTC.

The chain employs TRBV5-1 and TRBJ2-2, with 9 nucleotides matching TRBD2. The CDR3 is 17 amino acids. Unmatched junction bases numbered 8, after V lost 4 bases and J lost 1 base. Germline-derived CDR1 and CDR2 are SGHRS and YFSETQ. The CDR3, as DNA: TGCGCCAGCAGCCTACCGGGACTAGCCCTGAACACCGGGGAGCTGTTTTTT. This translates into CASSLPGLALNTGELFF.

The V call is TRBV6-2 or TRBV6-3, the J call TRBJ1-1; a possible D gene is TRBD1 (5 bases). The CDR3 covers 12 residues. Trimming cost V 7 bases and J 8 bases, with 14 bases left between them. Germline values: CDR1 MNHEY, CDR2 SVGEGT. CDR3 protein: CASTPRAGEAFF. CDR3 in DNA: TGTGCCAGCACCCCTAGGGCAGGGGAAGCTTTCTTT.

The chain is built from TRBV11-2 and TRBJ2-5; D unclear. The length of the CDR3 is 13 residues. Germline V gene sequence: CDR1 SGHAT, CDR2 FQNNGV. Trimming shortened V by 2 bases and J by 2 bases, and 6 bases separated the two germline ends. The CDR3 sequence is CASSLPGQETQYF. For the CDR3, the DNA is TGTGCCAGCAGCTTACCAGGACAAGAGACCCAGTACTTC.

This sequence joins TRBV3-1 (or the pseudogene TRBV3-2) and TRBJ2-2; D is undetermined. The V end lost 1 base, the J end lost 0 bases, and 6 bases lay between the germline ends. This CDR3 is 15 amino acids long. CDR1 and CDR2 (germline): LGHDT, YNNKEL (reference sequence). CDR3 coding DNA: TGTGCCAGCAGCCAAGGGTTAGCGAACACCGGGGAGCTGTTTTTT. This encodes CASSQGLANTGELFF.